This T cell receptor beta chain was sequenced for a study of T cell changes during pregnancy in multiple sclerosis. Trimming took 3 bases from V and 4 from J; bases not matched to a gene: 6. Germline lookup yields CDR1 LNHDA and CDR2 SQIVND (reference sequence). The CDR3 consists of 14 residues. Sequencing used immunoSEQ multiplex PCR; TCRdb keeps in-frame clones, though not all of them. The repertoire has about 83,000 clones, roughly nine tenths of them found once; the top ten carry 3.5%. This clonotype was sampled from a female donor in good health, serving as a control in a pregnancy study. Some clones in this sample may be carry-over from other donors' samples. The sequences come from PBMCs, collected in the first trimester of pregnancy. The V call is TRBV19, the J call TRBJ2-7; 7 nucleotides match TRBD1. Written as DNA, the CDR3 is TGTGCCAGTAGTATTGGGACAGTGGGGTACGAGCAGTACTTC. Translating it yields CASSIGTVGYEQYF.